Listed below are T cell receptor beta chains from one sample, sequenced in a study of graft-versus-host responses after intestinal transplantation. Libraries were prepared by immunoSEQ multiplex PCR; TCRdb keeps only in-frame clonotypes and omits some of them. The repertoire includes 90,000 to 130,000 clones, 85% to 95% of them detected once, and under 1.5% sits in the top ten. No antigen has been identified for these receptors. Sequenced here: unstimulated CD8+ T cells sorted from spleen or lymph node cells, sampled before transplant. Every receptor here comes from a human donor who was the organ donor for an intestinal transplant. The CDR3 runs from the conserved cysteine through the conserved F or W. Fields, in order: J gene, clone size, D gene, V gene, CDR3 DNA, CDR3 protein. The D gene is left open where the match is weak. For some rows the clone size is stated as once, few or many, or as a class when expanded; others skip it.

J gene: TRBJ2-5
clone size: once
D gene: -
V gene: TRBV25-1
CDR3 DNA: TGTGCCAGCAGTGAATATAGGCGGCAGGGTTCAGAGACCCAGTACTTC
CDR3 protein: CASSEYRRQGSETQYF

J gene: TRBJ1-2
clone size: -
D gene: TRBD1
V gene: TRBV2
CDR3 DNA: TGTGCCAGCAATACGGACAGGGCTGACTATGGCTACACCTTC
CDR3 protein: CASNTDRADYGYTF

J gene: TRBJ2-2
clone size: -
D gene: -
V gene: TRBV4-1
CDR3 DNA: TGCGCCAGCAGCCAAGAGGGAGGGGGCCCCGGGGAGCTGTTTTTT
CDR3 protein: CASSQEGGGPGELFF

J gene: TRBJ2-7
clone size: -
D gene: -
V gene: TRBV6-6
CDR3 DNA: TGTGCCAGCAGTTACTCCTGGGGCTCCCGCGAGCAGTACTTC
CDR3 protein: CASSYSWGSREQYF

J gene: TRBJ1-1
clone size: -
D gene: -
V gene: TRBV6-1
CDR3 DNA: TGTGCCAGCAGTGAAGTGGGAAGGACTGAAGCTTTCTTT
CDR3 protein: CASSEVGRTEAFF

J gene: TRBJ2-7
clone size: -
D gene: TRBD2
V gene: TRBV27
CDR3 DNA: TGTGCCAGTTCCCTGGGGCTAGCGGGAGGGGCCGAGCAGTACTTC
CDR3 protein: CASSLGLAGGAEQYF

J gene: TRBJ2-7
clone size: -
D gene: TRBD1
V gene: TRBV4-1
CDR3 DNA: TGCGCCAGCAGCGCCCGGACAGGGAACGGCTACGAGCAGTACTTC
CDR3 protein: CASSARTGNGYEQYF

J gene: TRBJ1-2
clone size: -
D gene: -
V gene: TRBV5-5
CDR3 DNA: TGTGCCAGCGGACGGGATGGCTACACCTTC
CDR3 protein: CASGRDGYTF

J gene: TRBJ2-1
clone size: -
D gene: -
V gene: TRBV18
CDR3 DNA: TGTGCCAGCTCACGGGAAATGGGATACAATGAGCAGTTCTTC
CDR3 protein: CASSREMGYNEQFF

J gene: TRBJ2-6
clone size: -
D gene: -
V gene: TRBV4-1
CDR3 DNA: TGCGCCAGCAGCCCCCTGGGGGTTGGGGCCAACGTCCTGACTTTC
CDR3 protein: CASSPLGVGANVLTF

J gene: TRBJ2-7
clone size: -
D gene: TRBD2
V gene: TRBV13
CDR3 DNA: TGTGCCAGCAGCCTTGGACTAGCGGAGGGCTACGAGCAGTACTTC
CDR3 protein: CASSLGLAEGYEQYF

J gene: TRBJ1-5
clone size: -
D gene: -
V gene: TRBV27
CDR3 DNA: TGTGCCAGCAGTTCAGGTAGCAATCAGCCCCAGCATTTT
CDR3 protein: CASSSGSNQPQHF

J gene: TRBJ2-4
clone size: -
D gene: TRBD1
V gene: TRBV11-2
CDR3 DNA: TGTGCCAGCAGCTTAGACCCTTGGGACAGCCTAGCCAAAAACATTCAGTACTTC
CDR3 protein: CASSLDPWDSLAKNIQYF

J gene: TRBJ1-1
clone size: -
D gene: -
V gene: TRBV2
CDR3 DNA: TGTGCCAGCAGTGAGGAGGGTCCCCTGGGTGAGAACACTGAAGCTTTCTTT
CDR3 protein: CASSEEGPLGENTEAFF

J gene: TRBJ1-2
clone size: -
D gene: -
V gene: TRBV6-6
CDR3 DNA: TGTGCCAGCAGTTACTCGAAAGGCTATGGCTACACCTTC
CDR3 protein: CASSYSKGYGYTF

J gene: TRBJ2-7
clone size: -
D gene: TRBD1
V gene: TRBV5-5
CDR3 DNA: TGTGCCAGCAGCTCAGAGGACAGGGAATACTACGAGCAGTACTTC
CDR3 protein: CASSSEDREYYEQYF

J gene: TRBJ2-3
clone size: -
D gene: -
V gene: TRBV7-6
CDR3 DNA: TGTGCCAGCAGCGCCCGGTCACACACAGATACGCAGTATTTT
CDR3 protein: CASSARSHTDTQYF

J gene: TRBJ2-7
clone size: once
D gene: -
V gene: TRBV13
CDR3 DNA: TGTGCCAGCAGCTTCCGGGGTTCCTACGAGCAGTACTTC
CDR3 protein: CASSFRGSYEQYF

J gene: TRBJ2-1
clone size: -
D gene: -
V gene: TRBV29-1
CDR3 DNA: TGCAGCGTTGAACTCGCTAGCGAGGGGTATGAGCAGTTCTTC
CDR3 protein: CSVELASEGYEQFF

J gene: TRBJ2-7
clone size: -
D gene: TRBD1
V gene: TRBV28
CDR3 DNA: TGTGCCAGCAGTTTCCAGGCCAGGGGGCTATACGAGCAGTACTTC
CDR3 protein: CASSFQARGLYEQYF

J gene: TRBJ2-5
clone size: -
D gene: TRBD2
V gene: TRBV2
CDR3 DNA: TGTGCCAGCAGTGAAGGACTAGCGGACCAAGAGACCCAGTACTTC
CDR3 protein: CASSEGLADQETQYF

J gene: TRBJ1-2
clone size: -
D gene: -
V gene: TRBV15
CDR3 DNA: TGTGCCACCAGCAGAGTGGGTCGCCCTAACTATGGCTACACCTTC
CDR3 protein: CATSRVGRPNYGYTF

J gene: TRBJ2-1
clone size: -
D gene: -
V gene: TRBV29-1
CDR3 DNA: TGCAGCGTCCCCGGGGAGAGTGAGTTCTTC
CDR3 protein: CSVPGESEFF

J gene: TRBJ1-1
clone size: -
D gene: -
V gene: TRBV15
CDR3 DNA: TGTGCCACCAGCAGAGTTGGGTACACTGAAGCTTTCTTT
CDR3 protein: CATSRVGYTEAFF

J gene: TRBJ1-3
clone size: -
D gene: TRBD1
V gene: TRBV29-1
CDR3 DNA: TGCAGCGTTGAAGATTGGTCGGGGACAGATAATGGAAACACCATATATTTT
CDR3 protein: CSVEDWSGTDNGNTIYF

J gene: TRBJ2-3
clone size: -
D gene: -
V gene: TRBV6-5
CDR3 DNA: TGTGCCAGCAGTTCTACAGGGTACACAGATACGCAGTATTTT
CDR3 protein: CASSSTGYTDTQYF

J gene: TRBJ2-7
clone size: -
D gene: -
V gene: TRBV4-1
CDR3 DNA: TGCGCCAGCAGCCAAGTTCGGGTAGGACCCTACGAGCAGTACTTC
CDR3 protein: CASSQVRVGPYEQYF

J gene: TRBJ2-2
clone size: -
D gene: TRBD2
V gene: TRBV7-9
CDR3 DNA: TGTGCCAGCAGCTTTACTGAGGCTAGCGGGGGCCACACCGGGGAGCTGTTTTTT
CDR3 protein: CASSFTEASGGHTGELFF

J gene: TRBJ1-1
clone size: -
D gene: -
V gene: TRBV9
CDR3 DNA: TGTGCCAGCAGCGAAGACAGTTTGAACACTGAAGCTTTCTTT
CDR3 protein: CASSEDSLNTEAFF

J gene: TRBJ2-2
clone size: -
D gene: TRBD2
V gene: TRBV4-3
CDR3 DNA: TGCGCCAGCAGCCTAGGGGAGGGACGGGAGCTGTTTTTT
CDR3 protein: CASSLGEGRELFF

J gene: TRBJ2-7
clone size: -
D gene: TRBD2
V gene: TRBV19
CDR3 DNA: TGTGCCAGTAGTATAGTTGGACTAGCGGGAGGATTTTACGAGCAGTACTTC
CDR3 protein: CASSIVGLAGGFYEQYF

J gene: TRBJ2-3
clone size: -
D gene: TRBD2
V gene: TRBV7-2
CDR3 DNA: TGTGCCAGCAGCCCGTCTGAACCCGGGGGGAGCACAGATACGCAGTATTTT
CDR3 protein: CASSPSEPGGSTDTQYF

J gene: TRBJ1-2
clone size: -
D gene: -
V gene: TRBV19
CDR3 DNA: TGTGCCAGTAGTGATCGACCCCCCGCTGACTATGGCTACACCTTC
CDR3 protein: CASSDRPPADYGYTF

J gene: TRBJ2-7
clone size: -
D gene: -
V gene: TRBV7-6
CDR3 DNA: TGTGCCAGCAGCCTAAGTTACGGGAGCTCCTACGAGCAGTACTTC
CDR3 protein: CASSLSYGSSYEQYF

J gene: TRBJ1-1
clone size: few
D gene: -
V gene: TRBV6-5
CDR3 DNA: TGTGCCAGCAGTTTCCTGGACACGAACACTGAAGCTTTCTTT
CDR3 protein: CASSFLDTNTEAFF

J gene: TRBJ2-7
clone size: -
D gene: -
V gene: TRBV5-6
CDR3 DNA: TGTGCCAGCAGCTTGTTCCCACACGAGCAGTACTTC
CDR3 protein: CASSLFPHEQYF

J gene: TRBJ2-7
clone size: -
D gene: -
V gene: TRBV5-4
CDR3 DNA: TGTGCCAGCAGCTTGGAAGGTTACGAGCAGTACTTC
CDR3 protein: CASSLEGYEQYF

J gene: TRBJ1-1
clone size: -
D gene: TRBD1
V gene: TRBV29-1
CDR3 DNA: TGCAGCGTGGCCGGGACAGGGGCGAACACTGAAGCTTTCTTT
CDR3 protein: CSVAGTGANTEAFF

J gene: TRBJ2-6
clone size: -
D gene: -
V gene: TRBV9
CDR3 DNA: TGTGCCAGCAGCTCCTCTGGGGCCAACGTCCTGACTTTC
CDR3 protein: CASSSSGANVLTF

J gene: TRBJ2-1
clone size: -
D gene: TRBD2
V gene: TRBV4-1
CDR3 DNA: TGCGCCAGCAGCCAAGACCCCCTTAGCGGGAGCTCCTACAATGAGCAGTTCTTC
CDR3 protein: CASSQDPLSGSSYNEQFF

J gene: TRBJ2-3
clone size: -
D gene: -
V gene: TRBV13
CDR3 DNA: TGTGCCAGCAGCTTGGGCTTTCCCATTACGCAGTATTTT
CDR3 protein: CASSLGFPITQYF

J gene: TRBJ2-5
clone size: once
D gene: -
V gene: TRBV6-1
CDR3 DNA: TGTGCCAGCAGCCTACTAGAGACCCAGTACTTC
CDR3 protein: CASSLLETQYF

J gene: TRBJ2-3
clone size: -
D gene: TRBD1
V gene: TRBV9
CDR3 DNA: TGTGCCAGCAGCGTGGGGACAGCTAGCACAGATACGCAGTATTTT
CDR3 protein: CASSVGTASTDTQYF

J gene: TRBJ2-7
clone size: -
D gene: -
V gene: TRBV5-1
CDR3 DNA: TGCGCCAGCAGACTAGCGGGACAGGGACCACTATCTCTCTACGAGCAGTACTTC
CDR3 protein: CASRLAGQGPLSLYEQYF

J gene: TRBJ2-5
clone size: -
D gene: -
V gene: TRBV4-3
CDR3 DNA: TGCGCCAGCAGCCAAGATAAAAAGACCCAGTACTTC
CDR3 protein: CASSQDKKTQYF

J gene: TRBJ2-1
clone size: -
D gene: TRBD2
V gene: TRBV30
CDR3 DNA: TGTGCCTGGAGTGGGACTAGCTGGGATGAGCAGTTCTTC
CDR3 protein: CAWSGTSWDEQFF

J gene: TRBJ2-7
clone size: -
D gene: TRBD1
V gene: TRBV6-1
CDR3 DNA: TGTGCCAGCAGTGGGGGAACCGGGACAGGGAACTACGAGCAGTACTTC
CDR3 protein: CASSGGTGTGNYEQYF